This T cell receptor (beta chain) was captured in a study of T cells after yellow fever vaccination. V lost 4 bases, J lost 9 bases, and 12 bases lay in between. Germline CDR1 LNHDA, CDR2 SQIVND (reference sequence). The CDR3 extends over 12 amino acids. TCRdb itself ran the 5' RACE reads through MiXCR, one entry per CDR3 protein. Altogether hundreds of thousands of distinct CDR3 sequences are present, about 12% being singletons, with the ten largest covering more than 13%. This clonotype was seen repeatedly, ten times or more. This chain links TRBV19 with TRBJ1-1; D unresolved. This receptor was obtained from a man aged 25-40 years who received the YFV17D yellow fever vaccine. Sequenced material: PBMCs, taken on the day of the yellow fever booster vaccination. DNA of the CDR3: TGTGCCAGTAGTACCCCGGCAGCTAAAGCTTTCTTT. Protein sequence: CASSTPAAKAFF.